A selection of T cell receptor beta chains follows, all from one sample in a study of cytomegalovirus exposure and HLA in healthy donors. Clones were sequenced by immunoSEQ multiplex PCR, and TCRdb holds only the in-frame ones, with some missing. The repertoire holds approximately 240,000 clones, with 77% as singletons. The material sequenced was PBMCs. These TCRs come from a woman aged 55-75 years in good health and CMV-seropositive. Both conserved end residues are part of each CDR3. A D gene is named only where the DNA matches it firmly. Size tells how often a clone was seen (once, few, many) or the class of an expanded clone, and some rows leave it out.

-,few,TRBV5-5,TRBJ2-3,TGTGCCAGCAGCTTGAGCGGGTTAAGCACAGATACGCAGTATTTT,CASSLSGLSTDTQYF
-,-,TRBV5-1,TRBJ2-1,TGCGCCAGCAGCTTGGTACCGGGGGAGTACAATGAGCAGTTCTTC,CASSLVPGEYNEQFF
-,-,TRBV5-1,TRBJ2-1,TGCGCCAGCAGCCCGGGGTCCAGCTCCTACAATGAGCAGTTCTTC,CASSPGSSSYNEQFF
-,-,TRBV28,TRBJ1-6,TGTGCCAGCAGTTTAATTGAGAGCTCCTATAATTCACCCCTCCACTTT,CASSLIESSYNSPLHF
-,-,TRBV5-1,TRBJ1-4,TGCGCCAGCAGCCCCCGAGGGCCAACGGGTGAAAAACTGTTTTTT,CASSPRGPTGEKLFF
-,-,TRBV10-3,TRBJ1-1,TGTGCCATCAGTGAAAACGCAGGGGCAAACACTGAAGCTTTCTTT,CAISENAGANTEAFF
TRBD2,-,TRBV7-2,TRBJ2-3,TGTGCCAGCAGCCCCGGGAGGAACGCGCAGTATTTT,CASSPGRNAQYF
-,-,TRBV5-1,TRBJ1-2,TGTGCCAGCAGCTTGATTTCTTATGGCTACACCTTC,CASSLISYGYTF
-,-,TRBV21-1,TRBJ1-4,TGTGCCAGCAGCAAGGTAGGGGCGCAATATGAAAAACTGTTTTTT,CASSKVGAQYEKLFF
TRBD1,-,TRBV6-1,TRBJ1-1,TGTGCCAGCAGGGAACAGGGGGGAGGAGCTGAAGCTTTCTTT,CASREQGGGAEAFF